The source of this TCR beta chain is a study of PD-L1 blockade in urothelial cancer. Specified time point: peripheral blood 6 weeks after treatment start. TCRdb's copy holds only in-frame clones and misses some; the assay was immunoSEQ multiplex PCR. The sample has around 100,000 clones; roughly 90% are singletons. In this sample, this clone turned up a few times. In this CDR3 the conserved last residue, phenylalanine or tryptophan, is missing, so a read error is likely. The DNA is left out, because the CDR3 cannot be placed on it with certainty; the CDR3 is given as TCRdb lists it. The sequencing here drew on PBMCs, taken around atezolizumab (anti-PD-L1) treatment. The receptor was isolated from a man aged 60 to 75 with urothelial cancer.

The chain's CDR3 is CASSQELGLPLRE. The V call is TRBV4-3, the J call TRBJ1-1. In germline, CDR1 is LGHNA, CDR2 YSLEER. The CDR3 extends over 13 residues, inclusive of both ends.